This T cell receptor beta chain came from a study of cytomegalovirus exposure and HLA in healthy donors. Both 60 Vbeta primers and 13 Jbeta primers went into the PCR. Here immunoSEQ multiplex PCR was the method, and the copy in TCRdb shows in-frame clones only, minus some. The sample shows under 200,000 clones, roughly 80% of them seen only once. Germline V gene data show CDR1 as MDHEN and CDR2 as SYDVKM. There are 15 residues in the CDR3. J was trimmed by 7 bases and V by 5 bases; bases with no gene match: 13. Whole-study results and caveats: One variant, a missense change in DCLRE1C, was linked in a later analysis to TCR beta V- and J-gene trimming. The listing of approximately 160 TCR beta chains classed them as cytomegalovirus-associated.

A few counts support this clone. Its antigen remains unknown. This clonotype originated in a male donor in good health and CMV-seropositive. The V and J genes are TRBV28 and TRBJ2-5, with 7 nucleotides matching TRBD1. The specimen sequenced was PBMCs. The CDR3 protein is CASSRAEGAIGTQYF. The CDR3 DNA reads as TGTGCCAGCAGTCGGGCCGAGGGGGCGATCGGGACCCAGTACTTC.